This record looks at one T cell receptor (beta chain) sequence and its context. The data stem from a study of glioma-infiltrating T cells after dendritic cell vaccination. CDR3 length: 14 amino acids. The ends were cut back, 4 bases at V and 5 bases at J, with 14 bases in the middle. From germline, CDR1 is MNHEY and CDR2 SVGAGI. TCRB CDR3 was amplified from 2 ug genomic DNA or less. Clones were read by immunoSEQ multiplex PCR, and TCRdb kept only the in-frame ones, dropping some. Of 65,000 to 80,000 clones listed, roughly 87% were seen once; the top ten hold 2% to 2.5%. Time point of the sample: after dendritic cell vaccination, including at tumor progression/relapse. Selection required adequate fresh-frozen tumor tissue plus more than two years' survival data.

This TCR was recovered from a human donor with glioblastoma. The chain combines TRBV6-5 with TRBJ1-2, with D possibly being TRBD1 (5 bases). Sample: blood, taken after dendritic cell vaccination. The CDR3 is CASSLGQGRYGYTF. The DNA of the CDR3 is TGTGCCAGCAGTTTAGGCCAGGGAAGGTATGGCTACACCTTC.